A single sample is the source of the 28 T cell receptor beta chains below, sequenced in a study of tumor and adjacent non-tumor tissue in lung cancer. The template was RNA from unsorted bulk tissue. Distant lung tissue was collected more than 3 cm away from the tumor edge. Three rounds of nested PCR, following a modified ARM-PCR protocol, produced the TCRbeta library. TCRdb passed the multiplex PCR reads through MiXCR, listing each CDR3 protein once. The sample carries about 110,000 distinct CDR3 sequences, around 57% recorded once. The sample taken for sequencing was distant non-tumor lung tissue. Receptors originate from a man aged 55 to 70 with non-small cell lung cancer.

This clonotype was recorded many times. This chain connects TRBV28 to TRBJ2-7; 11 positions agree with TRBD1. The CDR3 is 15 residues long. V lost 1 base and J lost 4; bases outside the gene matches: 3. The germline gives CDR1 MDHEN, CDR2 SYDVKM. The CDR3 DNA reads TGTGCCAGCAGTTTATTTGGACAGGGGGCGTACGAGCAGTACTTC. This sequence encodes CASSLFGQGAYEQYF. Full variable domain (outside the CDR3, taken from reference TRBV28 and TRBJ2-7): DVKVTQSSRYLVKRTGEKVFLECVQDMDHENMFWYRQDPGLGLRLIYFSYDVKMKEKGDIPEGYSVSREKKERFSLILESASTNQTSMYLCASSLFGQGAYEQYFGPGTRLTVT.

In regard to this clonotype: A much larger clone lies a single base off, so this may be a read error. The rearrangement links TRBV7-8 to TRBJ2-1; D is possibly TRBD2 (6 bases). The CDR3 covers 15 residues. V gave up 1 base and J gave up 6 bases, with 13 bases separating them. The germline gives CDR1 SGHVS, CDR2 FQNEAQ. The CDR3 protein is CASSLVGTVCNEQFF. CDR3 nucleotides: TGTGCCAGCAGCTTAGTAGGGACTGTCTGCAATGAGCAGTTCTTC.

This clonotype was detected once. The conserved phenylalanine or tryptophan normally closing the CDR3 is absent here, so this likely arose from a read error. V gene TRBV28 combines with J gene TRBJ2-7; D gene ambiguous. CDR3 size: 15 residues. CDR1 MDHEN and CDR2 SYDVKM come from the germline V gene. V was pared by 4 bases and J by 4 bases, with 17 bases between. CDR3 residues: CASSSIPPRIYEQYY. CDR3 coding DNA: TGTGCCAGCAGTTCAATTCCACCACGGATATACGAGCAGTACTAC.

This clonotype occurred many times. The J gene is TRBJ2-7, the V gene TRBV5-5; no definite D call. This CDR3 has 14 residues. CDR1 SGHKS and CDR2 YYEKEE come from the germline V gene (reference sequence). Trimming removed 1 base at V and 1 base at J, with 9 bases between. The CDR3 here is CASSLFPRSYEQYF. DNA of the CDR3: TGTGCCAGCAGCTTGTTCCCCCGTTCCTACGAGCAGTACTTC. The variable domain in full, completed from reference TRBV5-5 and TRBJ2-7, reads DAGVTQSPTHLIKTRGQQVTLRCSPISGHKSVSWYQQVLGQGPQFIFQYYEKEERGRGNFPDRFSARQFPNYSSELNVNALLLGDSALYLCASSLFPRSYEQYFGPGTRLTVT.

This clonotype showed up just once. The junction does not match germline at one end; this may be a read error. V usage is TRBV11-2 and J usage is TRBJ2-3, with no clear D. Germline CDR1 and CDR2: SGHAT and FQNNGV. The CDR3 runs to 15 residues. CDR3 amino acids: CASSLLSLNTDTQYF. CDR3 in DNA: TGTGCCAGCAGCTTACTATCCCTCAACACAGACACGCAGTATTTT.

This rearrangement joins TRBV28 to TRBJ2-7; 8 bases agree with TRBD2. The germline CDR1 and CDR2 sequences are MDHEN and SYDVKM. V lost 6 bases to trimming and J lost 4 bases; unmatched junction nucleotides: 11. The CDR3 extends over 15 amino acids. For the CDR3, the DNA is TGTGCCAGCAGAGATCGGACTAGCTGGAAATACGAGCAGTACTTC. Translated: CASRDRTSWKYEQYF. Variable domain in full (rest from reference TRBV28 and TRBJ2-7): DVKVTQSSRYLVKRTGEKVFLECVQDMDHENMFWYRQDPGLGLRLIYFSYDVKMKEKGDIPEGYSVSREKKERFSLILESASTNQTSMYLCASRDRTSWKYEQYFGPGTRLTVT.

A remark on this clonotype: The conserved closing phenylalanine or tryptophan is absent in this CDR3, likely reflecting a read error. This rearrangement joins TRBV5-4 to TRBJ1-5; D is ambiguous. The germline CDR1 and CDR2 sequences are SGHNT and YYREEE (reference sequence). CDR3 size: 13 residues. CDR3 sequence (DNA): TGTACCATCAGCTTGGATGGGGATCAGCACCAGCATTAT. It specifies CTISLDGDQHQHY.

This clonotype was recorded many times. The chain recombines TRBV20-1 with TRBJ2-5, with D unresolved. V was trimmed by 4 bases and J by 0 bases, leaving 9 bases between them. Germline V gene sequence: CDR1 DFQATT, CDR2 SNEGSKA (reference sequence). This CDR3 region has 13 residues. This CDR3 reads CSATWSDQETQYF. The CDR3 DNA reads as TGCAGTGCTACTTGGAGCGACCAAGAGACCCAGTACTTC.

Comment on this clonotype: At one end the junction does not follow the germline gene, possibly because of a read error. The CDR3 DNA sequence: TGTGCCAGCAGCCCCACAGGACAGGCAGCCTATAATGAGAAGTTCTTC. Its protein product is CASSPTGQAAYNEKFF. This chain links TRBV6-2 or TRBV6-3 with TRBJ2-1; 7 bases are shared with TRBD1. CDR3 length: 16 residues. Germline CDR1 and CDR2: MNHEY and SVGEGT.

About this clonotype: This may arise from a read error, as a much more abundant clone is one base away. The CDR3 reads CASSPRETDTQYF. The DNA for the CDR3 is TGTGCCAGCAGCCCCCGGGAGACAGATACGCAGTATTTT. The genes are TRBV11-3 and TRBJ2-3; a weak D match, TRBD2 (6 bases). The CDR3 runs 13 residues. Trimming removed 5 bases at V and 3 bases at J, with 9 bases between. Germline V gene data show CDR1 as SGHNT and CDR2 as YENEEA.

Concerning this clonotype: The junction departs from the called germline gene at one end, perhaps through a read error. The rearrangement links TRBV6-2 or TRBV6-3 to TRBJ2-1, with 9 bases lining up with TRBD2. The CDR3 length is 16 residues. Germline V gene data show CDR1 as MNHEY and CDR2 as SVGEGT. This chain's CDR3 is CVSSIPIIAGDNELFF. CDR3 DNA: TGTGTCAGCAGCATCCCGATAATAGCGGGGGACAATGAGCTGTTCTTC.

In its sample, this clonotype was seen many times. The CDR3 reads CASRQVEDTQYF. As DNA, the CDR3 is TGTGCCAGCAGACAGGTTGAGGATACGCAGTATTTT. The chain combines TRBV6-5 with TRBJ2-3; possible D gene TRBD1, 5 bases. With 6 bases removed from V and 6 bases from J, the gap between germline ends came to 10 bases. The length of the CDR3 is 12 residues. Germline-derived CDR1 and CDR2 are MNHEY and SVGAGI.

The chain carries TRBV12-3 or TRBV12-4 and TRBJ2-3; no firm D call. With the DNA end fitting TRBJ1-5 better, the J assignment may be wrong. This CDR3 region has 16 residues. This CDR3 reads CASSSWTSGSSDTQHF. CDR3 bases: TGTGCCAGCAGTTCCTGGACTAGCGGTAGCTCAGATACGCAGCATTTT.

At least ten counts were recorded for this clonotype. This sequence joins TRBV5-6 and TRBJ2-7; 9 bases are shared with TRBD2. V shed 7 bases and J 3 bases; nucleotides not matched to a gene: 5. Germline V CDR1 and CDR2: SGHDT, YYEEEE. The CDR3 is 13 amino acids. In DNA form, the CDR3 reads TGTGCCAGCGCGGGGGGGGCCCACTACGAGCAGTACTTC. Its translation: CASAGGAHYEQYF.

This clonotype was seen more than once but under ten times. The CDR3: CASNFTSTDTQYF. Written as DNA, the CDR3 is TGTGCCAGCAACTTCACTAGCACAGATACGCAGTATTTT. The chain is built from TRBV6-4 and TRBJ2-3; no reliable D call. The CDR3 extends over 13 amino acids. The germline V and J ends were trimmed by 7 bases and 0 bases, with 8 bases remaining between them. CDR1 MRHNA and CDR2 SNTAGT come from the germline V gene.

A word on this clonotype: The junction departs from the called germline gene at one end, perhaps through a read error. This chain connects TRBV12-3 or TRBV12-4 to TRBJ1-1; 7 bases are a match to TRBD1. The CDR3 runs 16 residues. In nucleotides, the CDR3 is TGTACCAGCATTTCAGAGACAGGGCATATGAACACTGAAGCTTTCTTT. Encoded protein: CTSISETGHMNTEAFF.

V is TRBV30 and J is TRBJ1-1, with TRBD1 matching over 12 bases. This CDR3 comprises 14 residues. Germline CDR1 GTSNPN, CDR2 SVGIG (reference sequence). With V trimmed by 5 bases and J by 11 bases, 12 bases remained unmatched. The CDR3 nucleotides read TGTGCCTGGGCCTCCGGGACAGGGGGCGCCGGGGCTTTCTTT. Translating gives CAWASGTGGAGAFF.

The table lists this clonotype with a few counts. This chain links TRBV2 with TRBJ2-3, with 9 nucleotides matching TRBD1. The CDR3 has 19 residues. Germline V CDR1 and CDR2: SNHLY, FYNNEI. With V trimmed by 6 bases and J by 14 bases, 30 bases remained unmatched. The CDR3 is CASRETGGVPTHARTNMYF. The CDR3 bases are TGTGCCAGCAGGGAAACAGGGGGCGTTCCCACCCACGCCCGTACCAACATGTATTTT.

V usage is TRBV6-5 and J usage is TRBJ2-1; no definite D call. Trimming stripped 6 bases from V and 6 bases from J, with 15 bases between. The germline V gene has CDR1 MNHEY and CDR2 SVGAGI. The CDR3 has 14 amino acids. The CDR3 here is CASSPSLPSNEQFF. The CDR3 DNA follows: TGTGCCAGCAGCCCCTCACTGCCGAGCAATGAGCAGTTCTTC.

V usage is TRBV29-1 and J usage is TRBJ1-3; D unclear. Germline-derived CDR1 and CDR2 are SQVTM and ANQGSEA. This CDR3 has 12 residues. The CDR3 region is CNVKDSGNTIYF. The CDR3 nucleotides read TGCAACGTGAAGGACTCTGGAAACACCATATATTTT. Based on the CDR3 plus reference TRBV29-1 and TRBJ1-3, the full variable domain is SAVISQKPSRDICQRGTSLTIQCQVDSQVTMMFWYRQQPGQSLTLIATANQGSEATYESGFVIDKFPISRPNLTFSTLTVSNMSPEDSSIYLCNVKDSGNTIYFGEGSWLTVV.

A note on this clonotype: A much larger clonotype is one base distant, so this may be a read error. This sequence joins TRBV20-1 and TRBJ2-3; D gene uncertain. The CDR3 is made up of 15 amino acids. Per the germline V gene, CDR1 is DFQATT and CDR2 is SNEGSKA (reference sequence). Between the trimmed V and J ends, which lost 3 bases and 0 bases, there was a span of 13 bases. This CDR3 is CSASYAALSTDTQYF. The DNA of the CDR3 is TGCAGTGCTAGTTACGCGGCCCTTAGCACAGATACGCAGTATTTT.

This clonotype appeared many times. The rearrangement joins TRBV7-9 to TRBJ2-1; a weak D match, TRBD2 (6 bases). CDR1 is SEHNR and CDR2 is FQNEAQ in the germline V gene (reference sequence). There are 15 residues in the CDR3. The ends were cut back, 5 bases at V and 6 bases at J, with 17 bases in the middle. The CDR3 coding sequence is TGTGCCAGCAGCCCTTCGGGACTTACCATCAATGAGCAGTTCTTC. It encodes CASSPSGLTINEQFF.

In this sample, this clonotype turned up once. The chain employs TRBV20-1 and TRBJ2-1; D gene uncertain. CDR1 DFQATT and CDR2 SNEGSKA come from the germline V gene (reference sequence). V was trimmed by 0 bases and J by 5 bases, leaving 14 bases between them. The CDR3 loop spans 15 amino acids. For the CDR3, the DNA is TGCAGTGCTAGAGAGTCAGCTGGGGTCGACAATGAGCAGTTCTTC. Its protein is CSARESAGVDNEQFF.

The chain couples TRBV12-3 or TRBV12-4 to TRBJ1-3; D perhaps matches TRBD1 (6 bases). This CDR3 spans 15 amino acids. V lost 3 bases and J lost 0, with 9 bases in between. The CDR3 DNA reads TGTGCCAGCAGTTTCAGGGGTTTCTCTGGAAACACCATATATTTT. It translates to CASSFRGFSGNTIYF.

As concerns this clonotype: An end of the junction differs from the germline gene, which may be a read error. This chain links TRBV6-1 with TRBJ2-3; D gene ambiguous. Germline V gene lookup returns CDR1 MNHNS and CDR2 SASEGT. The CDR3 is made up of 14 amino acids. The CDR3 sequence: CASTSRASADTQYF. The DNA of the CDR3 is TGCGCCAGCACAAGCCGGGCAAGCGCAGATACGCAGTATTTT.

V gene TRBV11-2 combines with J gene TRBJ2-1; 15 nucleotides match TRBD2. The J segment lost 1 base and the V segment lost 5 bases, leaving 3 bases of the junction unmatched. CDR1 is SGHAT, CDR2 FQNNGV, per germline. The CDR3 covers 17 residues. For the CDR3, the DNA is TGTGCCAGCAGCATCGGGACTAGCGGGGGGTCCTACAATGAGCAGTTCTTC. Amino acid sequence: CASSIGTSGGSYNEQFF.

Regarding this clonotype: No conserved phenylalanine or tryptophan ends this CDR3, so it is likely a read error. The gene calls are TRBV4-3 and TRBJ1-1; 9 positions agree with TRBD1. The CDR3 is 16 residues long. From germline, CDR1 is LGHNA and CDR2 YSLEER. The CDR3 DNA sequence: TGCGCCAACAGCCAAGTAACAGGGGGCGGTATCGCTGAAGCTTTCTAT. Translating it yields CANSQVTGGGIAEAFY.

Turning to this clonotype: The junction differs from germline at one of its ends, possibly a read error. This chain connects TRBV11-2 to TRBJ2-1; 11 positions agree with TRBD1. CDR1 SGHAT and CDR2 FQNNGV come from the germline V gene. The length of the CDR3 is 14 residues. The CDR3: CAISPGQGADEQFF. Here the CDR3 DNA reads TGTGCCATCAGCCCAGGACAGGGGGCTGATGAGCAGTTCTTC.